This T cell receptor (beta chain) originates from a study of blood T cells in healthy people across ages. In the study overall: Capture by template switching was about one barcoded beta molecule per two T cells.

Sample-barcoded 5' priming and a J-beta primer mix drove a second PCR of about 7 to 11 cycles. A single record per CDR3 protein comes from TCRdb applying MiXCR to the 5' RACE reads. The sample lists fewer than 800,000 distinct CDR3 sequences, around 21% occurring once. As concerns this clonotype: Its target is not known.

Each donor had approximately 10 milliliters of peripheral blood drawn. Trimming shortened V by 8 bases and J by 0 bases, and 11 bases separated the two germline ends. Germline loops: CDR1 SNHLY, CDR2 FYNNEI. The CDR3 length is 14 residues. Whole-study findings and limits: Leaving the PBMCs unsorted stopped any conclusive comparison of naive versus antigen-experienced cells.

Sequencing was carried out using blood. The gene calls are TRBV2 and TRBJ1-5; no definite D call. This clonotype originated in a man in his 70s in good health. The CDR3 loop is CASADRISNQPQHF. The DNA for the CDR3 is TGTGCCAGCGCAGATAGGATTAGCAATCAGCCCCAGCATTTT.